This T cell receptor (beta chain) came from a study of control samples from healthy donors and cancer patients. The CDR3 spans 16 residues. V shed 0 bases and J shed 1 base, with 11 bases lying between them. Germline lookup yields CDR1 KGHSH and CDR2 LQKENI. Measured with immunoSEQ multiplex PCR; TCRdb has only the in-frame clones, and not every one. Of 100,000 or so clones listed, approximately 89% are singletons. The chain has TRBV18 and TRBJ2-3; D tentatively reads TRBD1 or TRBD2 (5 bases each). This receptor was obtained from a woman between 25 and 40 years old in good health. The sample was blood. The CDR3 spells CASSPPRLGGTDTQYF. DNA for the CDR3: TGTGCCAGCTCACCACCGCGGCTGGGGGGCACAGATACGCAGTATTTT.